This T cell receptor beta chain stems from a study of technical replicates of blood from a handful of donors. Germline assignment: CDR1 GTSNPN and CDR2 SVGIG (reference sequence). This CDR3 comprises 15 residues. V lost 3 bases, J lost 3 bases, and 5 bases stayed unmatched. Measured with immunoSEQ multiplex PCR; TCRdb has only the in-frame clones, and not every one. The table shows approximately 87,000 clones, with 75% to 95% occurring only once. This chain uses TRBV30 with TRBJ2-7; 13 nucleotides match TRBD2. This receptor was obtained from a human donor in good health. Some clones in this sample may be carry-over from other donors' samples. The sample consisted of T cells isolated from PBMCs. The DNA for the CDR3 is TGTGCCTGGAGCGGTAGACTAGCGGGGGGCTACGAGCAGTACTTC. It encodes CAWSGRLAGGYEQYF.